The present TCR beta chain was sequenced within a study of cytomegalovirus exposure and HLA in healthy donors. About this clone itself: What it binds is unknown.

Overall study results and limits: The number of N-insertions in an Asian-associated ancestry cluster was reportedly below the approximately 680-donor mean in a later analysis.

CDR1 is SGHKS, CDR2 YYEKEE, per germline (reference sequence). This CDR3 has 15 amino acids. The PCR was carried out with 60 Vbeta primers and 13 Jbeta primers. Assay used: immunoSEQ multiplex PCR; TCRdb lists only in-frame clones, some missing. The data show tens of thousands of clones, with approximately 74% seen just once and about 6% held by the top ten. The V call is TRBV5-5, the J call TRBJ2-5, with TRBD2 matching over 7 bases. The J call may be in error: the DNA end matches TRBJ2-7 better. This clonotype originated in a woman aged 50 to 65 in good health and CMV-seropositive. The sequenced sample was PBMCs. The CDR3 DNA is TGTGCCAGCAGCCATTCGGGGAGGGCCACCTACGAGCAGTACTTC. Its translation: CASSHSGRATYEQYF.